The T cell receptor (beta chain) under discussion was sequenced for a study of cytotoxic CD8 clonotypes in ibrutinib-treated CLL. Method: immunoSEQ multiplex PCR; TCRdb's copy keeps in-frame clones and lacks some. The table shows 200,000 to 250,000 clones, with 70% occurring only once. This receptor was taken from a human donor with chronic lymphocytic leukemia. The sample consisted of PBMCs, taken after 24 months of ibrutinib treatment.

The CDR3, as DNA: TGTGCCAGCAGTTTATTTGCTAGCCGGAGCAGCTACGAGCAGTACTTC. It codes for CASSLFASRSSYEQYF. The genes are TRBV27 and TRBJ2-7; D perhaps matches TRBD2 (5 bases). The germline gives CDR1 MNHEY, CDR2 SMNVEV (reference sequence). Trimming shortened V by 1 base and J by 3 bases, and 16 bases separated the two germline ends. The CDR3 extends over 16 amino acids.